The entry below gives a single T cell receptor beta chain sequence along with its context. The target of this receptor is not known. Nothing much larger sits one base from this clone, and base qualities are not available. Including cysteine and phenylalanine, the CDR3 has 16 amino acids. Solely the CDR3 DNA is kept, with 48 bases framed from the first base. These data come from a study of blood T cell repertoires in COVID-19 (dated by TCRdb to 2019 to 2021). In the study overall: Samples from collaborators originated in the United States, Italy and Spain and spanned both the acute and convalescent phases of COVID-19. Deeply sampled blood TCRbeta repertoires from subjects exposed to, actively infected with, or recovered from COVID-19 were included in the dataset. A freely available public database, intended as a resource for researchers studying the immune response to SARS-CoV-2, is where the repertoires were released. The samples were drawn from two sources: the first 160 participants of the ongoing ImmuneRACE study, and fewer than 1,500 subjects contributed by 6 global collaborators. HLA class I and class II types, where available, came from metadata supplied by the sample provider rather than from assay-based typing. The prospective study material was composed of cDNA or gDNA derived from T cells, B-cell-depleted T cells, or PBMCs. Sample metadata almost always included a de-identified subject ID, COVID-19 status, age in years and sex. The paper as a whole reports these results and caveats: The quantity of clinical and demographic metadata differed by source and by participant and was supplied without curation.

One collaborating source in Seattle enrolled patients while the patients were actively infected and followed the patients over time throughout the course of disease. The collaborating institutions used their own protocols to collect whole blood in K2EDTA tubes. For TCRbeta analysis, collaborators shipped samples in one of three forms: frozen whole blood, isolated PBMCs, or DNA extracted from either of those sample types. TCRbeta CDR3 regions were amplified from genomic DNA by means of the immunoSEQ Assay, a bias-controlled multiplex PCR. The paper's processing steps were these. The number of nucleated cells in each sample was estimated by amplification of reference gene primers within the assay. To quantify the absolute abundance of each unique TCRbeta CDR3 rearrangement, sequence reads were collapsed and filtered. For each sample, productive Simpson clonality was calculated as the square root of Simpson's diversity index across productive rearrangements. TCRdb's version of the immuneACCESS table is confined to in-frame rearrangements and falls short of the full clone set. An unresolved V gene accounts for under half of the shortfall where checked; the remainder is of unknown origin. From that table come the V and J calls and clone size; the DNA was used to work out D and trimming. Counted in this sample were roughly 350,000 clones; over 80% of them appeared once. The ten most abundant clones make up about 6.9% of the sample.

The sequence joins TRBV21-1 to TRBJ2-5; the DNA was not compared with TRBD2, the D call given in the table. TRBV21-1 is classified as a pseudogene. The sequenced material came from peripheral blood. The receptor was derived from a woman aged 45 to 65 with COVID-19, enrolled during active disease. The CDR3 is CASSSNAGGLQETQYF. In nucleotides, the sequence is TGTGCCAGCAGCTCGAACGCGGGAGGGCTACAAGAGACCCAGTACTTC.